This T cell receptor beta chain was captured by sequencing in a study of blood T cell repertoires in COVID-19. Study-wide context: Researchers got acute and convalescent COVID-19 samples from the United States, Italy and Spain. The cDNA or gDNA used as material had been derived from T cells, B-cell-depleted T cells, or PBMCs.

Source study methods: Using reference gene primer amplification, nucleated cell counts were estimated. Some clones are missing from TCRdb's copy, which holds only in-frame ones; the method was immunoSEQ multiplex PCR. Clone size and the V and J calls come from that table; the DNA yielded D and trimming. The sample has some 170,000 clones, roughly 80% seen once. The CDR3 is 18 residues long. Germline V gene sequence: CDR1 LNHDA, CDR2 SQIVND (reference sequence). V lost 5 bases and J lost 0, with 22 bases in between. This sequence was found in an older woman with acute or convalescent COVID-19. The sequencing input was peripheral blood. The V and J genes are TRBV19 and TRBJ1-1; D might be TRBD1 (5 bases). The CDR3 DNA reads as TGTGCCAGTAGTTCCCGGCGGGGCTCTTTGCTGATGAACACTGAAGCTTTCTTT. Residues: CASSSRRGSLLMNTEAFF.